One sample yielded the 2 T cell receptor beta chains listed below, sequenced in a study of cytomegalovirus exposure and HLA in healthy donors. Measured with immunoSEQ multiplex PCR; TCRdb has only the in-frame clones, and not every one. The sample consists of approximately 270,000 clones, 87% of them appearing once. The source material was PBMCs. These receptors were taken from a man aged 18-30 years in good health and CMV-seropositive.

The rearrangement uses TRBV6-1 and TRBJ1-2; 10 bases fit TRBD1. The junction had 11 bases not matched to a gene; V was cut back by 2 bases and J by 2 bases. The length of the CDR3 is 18 residues. CDR1 is MNHNS, CDR2 SASEGT, per germline. In nucleotides, the CDR3 is TGTGCCAGCAGTGAATCTTTCTCGAGGACAGGGGGGAACTATGGCTACACCTTC. This sequence encodes CASSESFSRTGGNYGYTF.

The chain combines TRBV12-5 with TRBJ2-7, with 9 bases fitting TRBD1. This CDR3 contains 15 residues. Germline assignment: CDR1 LGHNT and CDR2 FRNRAP. The trim removed 2 bases at V and 2 bases at J, leaving 4 bases unmatched. In DNA form, the CDR3 reads TGTGCTAGTGGTTTGCCGGGACAGGGAACCTACGAGCAGTACTTC. Its protein is CASGLPGQGTYEQYF.